A single count supports the clone carrying this TCR beta chain. These data originate in a study of T cell responses to AZD1222 COVID-19 vaccine. The protocol was immunoSEQ multiplex PCR, while the TCRdb copy is restricted to in-frame clones and leaves out a portion. The data contain over 130,000 clones, about 91% of them singletons. Looked up from germline, CDR1 is GTSNPN and CDR2 is SVGIG (reference sequence). CDR3 length equals 13 residues. The V gene end was trimmed by 8 bases and the J gene end by 3 bases; junction bases not matched to a gene: 6. The V gene is TRBV30, the J gene TRBJ1-2, with TRBD1 matching 10 bases. The sequences come from peripheral blood, collected 28 days after the second AZD1222 dose. The sequence came from an adult who received the AZD1222 COVID-19 vaccine. In nucleotides, the CDR3 is TGTGCCAGGCGACAGGGGGCAGACTATGGCTACACCTTC. It codes for CARRQGADYGYTF.